This passage covers 5 T cell receptor beta chains from one sample sequenced in a study of shared clonotypes between healthy human individuals. The assay was immunoSEQ multiplex PCR, and TCRdb's table has in-frame clones only and misses some. This sample has about 2.4 million clones, with over 85% found just once. Sample: naive CD4+ T cells from PBMCs. Subset noted: CD45RA+ positively selected. These receptors all come from a man between 18 and 29 years old in good health. Some clones in this sample may be carry-over from other donors' samples.

V usage is TRBV7-9 and J usage is TRBJ2-7; D possibly uses TRBD1 or TRBD2 (7 bases each). V lost 5 bases and J 2 bases, leaving 16 bases between the germline ends. The CDR3 consists of 15 residues. Germline-derived CDR1 and CDR2 are SEHNR and FQNEAQ (reference sequence). Written as DNA, the CDR3 is TGTGCCAGCAGCCAACCGGGGGGACAGCCCTACGAGCAGTACTTC. Protein: CASSQPGGQPYEQYF. Based on the CDR3 plus reference TRBV7-9 and TRBJ2-7, the full variable domain is DTGVSQNPRHKITKRGQNVTFRCDPISEHNRLYWYRQTLGQGPEFLTYFQNEAQLEKSRLLSDRFSAERPKGSFSTLEIQRTEQGDSAMYLCASSQPGGQPYEQYFGPGTRLTVT.

The chain uses TRBV7-3 and TRBJ2-1; D is perhaps TRBD1 (5 bases). This CDR3 has 14 residues. Trimming cost V 5 bases and J 8 bases, with 16 bases left between them. Germline CDR1 is SGHTA and CDR2 is FQGTGA. The CDR3 DNA is TGTGCCAGCAGCCCAGGTCAAGTAGGGGATGAGCAGTTCTTC. Translated, it gives CASSPGQVGDEQFF.

The chain carries TRBV4-3 and TRBJ2-3; 7 bases are shared with TRBD2. The V and J ends lost 7 bases and 3 bases, in that order; junction bases with no gene match: 10. Germline CDR1 reads LGHNA; CDR2 reads YSLEER. The CDR3 extends over 15 amino acids. CDR3 coding DNA: TGCGCCAGCAACCCGGCTAGCGGAGGGACAGATACGCAGTATTTT. It encodes CASNPASGGTDTQYF.

V usage is TRBV28 and J usage is TRBJ2-3, with 9 bases lining up with TRBD1. Germline V gene sequence: CDR1 MDHEN, CDR2 SYDVKM. V shed 2 bases and J 6 bases; nucleotides not matched to a gene: 9. There are 16 residues in the CDR3. CDR3 DNA: TGTGCCAGCAGTTTAGCGACAGGGGGGACGGGGGATACGCAGTATTTT. Translated: CASSLATGGTGDTQYF.

The J gene is TRBJ2-3, the V gene TRBV6-1, with TRBD2 as a possible D gene (6 bases). The CDR3 runs to 15 residues. The ends were cut back, 4 bases at V and 4 bases at J, with 15 bases in the middle. Germline CDR1 reads MNHNS; CDR2 reads SASEGT. CDR3: CASSGGIGEADTQYF. The CDR3 nucleotides read TGTGCCAGCAGTGGGGGTATCGGGGAGGCAGATACGCAGTATTTT.